This T cell receptor beta chain comes out of a study of identical twins. This clonotype was observed at least ten times. Donors were all healthy Caucasians. TCRdb re-derived calls from the 5' RACE reads in MiXCR, one entry per CDR3 protein. Altogether about 530,000 distinct CDR3 sequences are present, around 24% being singletons, with the ten largest covering approximately 0.49%. The same sample was also used in a study of yellow fever vaccine responses in identical twins.

The specimen sequenced was CD4+ T cells sorted from blood. This receptor was taken from a young woman in good health.

Written as DNA, the CDR3 is TGCAGCGTTAAGGCTAGCGGGACCTACAATGAGCAGTTCTTC. Translation gives CSVKASGTYNEQFF. The chain carries TRBV29-1 and TRBJ2-1; 9 positions match TRBD2. V shed 5 bases and J 2 bases; nucleotides not matched to a gene: 4. This CDR3 is 14 amino acids long. Germline V gene lookup returns CDR1 SQVTM and CDR2 ANQGSEA.